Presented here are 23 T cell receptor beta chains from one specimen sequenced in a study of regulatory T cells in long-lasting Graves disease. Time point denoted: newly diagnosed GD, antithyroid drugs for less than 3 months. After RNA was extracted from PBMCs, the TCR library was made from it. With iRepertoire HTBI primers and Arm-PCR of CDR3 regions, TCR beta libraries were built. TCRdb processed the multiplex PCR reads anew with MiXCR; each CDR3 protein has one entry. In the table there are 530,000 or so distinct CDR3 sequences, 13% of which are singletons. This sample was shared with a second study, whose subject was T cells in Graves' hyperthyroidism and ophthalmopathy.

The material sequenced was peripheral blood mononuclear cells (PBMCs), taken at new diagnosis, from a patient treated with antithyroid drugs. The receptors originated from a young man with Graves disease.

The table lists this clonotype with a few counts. The chain's CDR3 is CSAIPRGFGSYEQYF. CDR3 in DNA: TGCAGTGCTATTCCCAGGGGATTTGGCTCCTACGAGCAGTACTTC. The V gene is TRBV20-1, the J gene TRBJ2-7, with D possibly TRBD1 on 6 matching bases. The CDR3 runs 15 residues. Germline V lookup: CDR1 DFQATT, CDR2 SNEGSKA (reference sequence). V lost 4 bases to trimming and J lost 0 bases, with 16 bases between them.

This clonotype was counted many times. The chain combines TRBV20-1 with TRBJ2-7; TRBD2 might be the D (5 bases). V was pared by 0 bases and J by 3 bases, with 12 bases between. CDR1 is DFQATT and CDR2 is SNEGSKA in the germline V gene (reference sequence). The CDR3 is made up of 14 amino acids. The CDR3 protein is CSARDVTTIYEQYF. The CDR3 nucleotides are TGCAGTGCTAGAGACGTGACTACCATCTACGAGCAGTACTTC.

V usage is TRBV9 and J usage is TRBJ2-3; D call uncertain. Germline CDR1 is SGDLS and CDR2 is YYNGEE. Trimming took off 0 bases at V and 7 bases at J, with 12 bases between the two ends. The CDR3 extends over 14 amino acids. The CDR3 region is CASSVVTNEYTQYF. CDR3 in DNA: TGTGCCAGCAGCGTAGTGACCAACGAGTATACGCAGTATTTT.

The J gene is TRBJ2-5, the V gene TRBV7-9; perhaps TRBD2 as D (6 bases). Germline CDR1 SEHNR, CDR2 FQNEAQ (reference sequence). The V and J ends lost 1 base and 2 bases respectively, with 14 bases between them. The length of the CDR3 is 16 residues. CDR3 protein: CASSLVGPSGQETQYF. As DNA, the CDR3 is TGTGCCAGCAGCTTAGTGGGCCCGAGCGGGCAAGAGACCCAGTACTTC.

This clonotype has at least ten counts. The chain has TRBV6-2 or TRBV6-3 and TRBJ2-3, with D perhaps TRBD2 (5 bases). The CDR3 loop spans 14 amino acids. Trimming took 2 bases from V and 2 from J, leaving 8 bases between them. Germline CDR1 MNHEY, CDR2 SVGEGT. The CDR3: CASSYGRVTDTQYF. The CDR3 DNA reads TGTGCCAGCAGTTACGGGCGGGTCACAGATACGCAGTATTTT.

The DNA of the CDR3 is TGTGCCATCAGTGAGTCCCAGGGTAATGAAAAACTGTTTTTT. Translation gives CAISESQGNEKLFF. The rearrangement joins TRBV10-3 to TRBJ1-4; weak D call: TRBD1 (5 bases). Per germline, CDR1 ENHRY and CDR2 SYGVKD. V shed 0 bases and J shed 4 bases, with 6 bases lying between them. The CDR3 loop spans 14 amino acids.

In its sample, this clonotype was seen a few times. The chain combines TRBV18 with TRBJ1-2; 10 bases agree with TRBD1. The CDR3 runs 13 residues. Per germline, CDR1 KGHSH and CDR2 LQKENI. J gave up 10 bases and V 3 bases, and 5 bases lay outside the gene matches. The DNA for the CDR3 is TGTGCCAGCTCACCGGGACAGGGGACTCTCTACACCTTC. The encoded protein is CASSPGQGTLYTF.

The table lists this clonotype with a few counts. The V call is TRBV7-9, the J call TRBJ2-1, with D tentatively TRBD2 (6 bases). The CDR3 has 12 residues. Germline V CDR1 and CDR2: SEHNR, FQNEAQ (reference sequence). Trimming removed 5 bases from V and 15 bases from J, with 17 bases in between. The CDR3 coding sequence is TGTGCCAGCAGCATAGTCCGGGACTCGCCGTTCTTC. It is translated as CASSIVRDSPFF.

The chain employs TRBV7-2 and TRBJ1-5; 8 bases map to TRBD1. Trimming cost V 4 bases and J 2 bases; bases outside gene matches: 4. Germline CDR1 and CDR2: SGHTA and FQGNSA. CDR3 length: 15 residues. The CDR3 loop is CASSSTGDRNQPQHF. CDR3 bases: TGTGCCAGCAGCTCGACAGGGGACCGCAATCAGCCCCAGCATTTT. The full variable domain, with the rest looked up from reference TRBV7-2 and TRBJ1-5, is GAGVSQSPSNKVTEKGKDVELRCDPISGHTALYWYRQSLGQGLEFLIYFQGNSAPDKSGLPSDRFSAERTGGSVSTLTIQRTQQEDSAVYLCASSSTGDRNQPQHFGDGTRLSIL.

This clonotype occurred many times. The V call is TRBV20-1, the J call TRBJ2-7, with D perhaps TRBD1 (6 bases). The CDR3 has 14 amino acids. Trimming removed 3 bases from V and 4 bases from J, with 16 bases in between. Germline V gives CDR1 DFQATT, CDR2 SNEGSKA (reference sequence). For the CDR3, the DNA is TGCAGTGCTAGCAACAGGGAAGAAGGTTACGAGCAGTACTTC. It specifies CSASNREEGYEQYF.

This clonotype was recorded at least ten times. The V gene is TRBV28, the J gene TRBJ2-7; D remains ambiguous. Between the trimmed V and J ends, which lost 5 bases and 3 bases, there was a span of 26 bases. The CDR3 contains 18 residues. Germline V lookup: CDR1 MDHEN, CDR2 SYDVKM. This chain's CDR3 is CASSTPRVVSRVRYEQYF. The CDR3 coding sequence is TGTGCCAGCAGTACCCCTCGGGTTGTGAGTCGAGTACGCTACGAGCAGTACTTC.

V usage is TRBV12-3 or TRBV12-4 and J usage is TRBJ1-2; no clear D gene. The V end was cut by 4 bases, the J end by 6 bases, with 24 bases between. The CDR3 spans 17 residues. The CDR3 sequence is CASSSPRAGVYPDGYTF. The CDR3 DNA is TGTGCCAGCAGTTCCCCCCGCGCGGGTGTGTATCCCGATGGCTACACCTTC.

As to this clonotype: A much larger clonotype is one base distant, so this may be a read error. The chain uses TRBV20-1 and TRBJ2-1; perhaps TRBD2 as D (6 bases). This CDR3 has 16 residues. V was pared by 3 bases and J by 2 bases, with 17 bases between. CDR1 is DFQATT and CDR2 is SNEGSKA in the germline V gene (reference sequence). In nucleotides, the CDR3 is TGCAGTGCTAGTCCCGGGGCTAGCGCGGCCTACAATGAGCAGTTCTTC. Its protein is CSASPGASAAYNEQFF.

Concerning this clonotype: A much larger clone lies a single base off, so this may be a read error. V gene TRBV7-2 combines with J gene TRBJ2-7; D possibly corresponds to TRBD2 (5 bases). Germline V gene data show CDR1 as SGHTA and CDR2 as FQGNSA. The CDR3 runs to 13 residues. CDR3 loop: CASSHGVPYEQYF. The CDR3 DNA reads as TGCGCCAGCAGCCACGGGGTCCCCTACGAGCAGTACTTC.

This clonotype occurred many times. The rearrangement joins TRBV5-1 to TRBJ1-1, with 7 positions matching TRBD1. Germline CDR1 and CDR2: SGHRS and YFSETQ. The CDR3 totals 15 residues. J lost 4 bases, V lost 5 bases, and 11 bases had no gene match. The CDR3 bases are TGCGCCAGCAGACCGACAGGGAGAGAGGGCACTGAAGCTTTCTTT. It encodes CASRPTGREGTEAFF. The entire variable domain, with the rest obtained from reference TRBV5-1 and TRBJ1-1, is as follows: KAGVTQTPRYLIKTRGQQVTLSCSPISGHRSVSWYQQTPGQGLQFLFEYFSETQRNKGNFPGRFSGRQFSNSRSEMNVSTLELGDSALYLCASRPTGREGTEAFFGQGTRLTVV.

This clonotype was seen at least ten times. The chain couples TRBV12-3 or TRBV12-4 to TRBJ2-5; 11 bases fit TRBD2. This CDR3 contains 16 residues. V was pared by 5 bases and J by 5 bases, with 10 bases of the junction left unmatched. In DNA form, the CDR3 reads TGTGCCAGCAGTCAGGGGACTAGCGGATCGAGGGAGACCCAGTACTTC. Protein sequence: CASSQGTSGSRETQYF.

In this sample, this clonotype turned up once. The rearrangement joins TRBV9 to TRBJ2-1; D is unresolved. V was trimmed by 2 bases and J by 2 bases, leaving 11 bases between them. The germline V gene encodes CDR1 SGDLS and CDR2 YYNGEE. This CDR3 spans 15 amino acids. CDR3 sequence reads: CASSVTPSPYNEQFF. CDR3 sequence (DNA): TGTGCCAGCAGCGTGACCCCCTCCCCCTACAATGAGCAGTTCTTC.

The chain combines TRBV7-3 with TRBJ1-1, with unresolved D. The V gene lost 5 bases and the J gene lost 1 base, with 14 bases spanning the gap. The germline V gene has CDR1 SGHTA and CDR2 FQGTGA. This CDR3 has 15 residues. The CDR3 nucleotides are TGTGCCAGCAGCCCCCACGGGGTGGAGAACACTGAAGCTTTCTTT. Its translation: CASSPHGVENTEAFF.

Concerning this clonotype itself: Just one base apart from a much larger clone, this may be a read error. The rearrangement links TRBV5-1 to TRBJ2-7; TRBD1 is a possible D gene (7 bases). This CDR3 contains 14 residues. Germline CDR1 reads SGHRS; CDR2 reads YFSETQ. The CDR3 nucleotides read TGTGCCGGCCGACGGGACAGCGGGTCCTACGAGCAGTACTTC. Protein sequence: CAGRRDSGSYEQYF.

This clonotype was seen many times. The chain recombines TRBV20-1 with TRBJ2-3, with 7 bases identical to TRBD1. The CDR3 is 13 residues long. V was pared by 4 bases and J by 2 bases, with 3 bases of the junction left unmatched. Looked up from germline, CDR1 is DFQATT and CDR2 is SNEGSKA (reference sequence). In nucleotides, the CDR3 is TGCAGTGCTAACGACAGGGACACAGATACGCAGTATTTT. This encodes CSANDRDTDTQYF.

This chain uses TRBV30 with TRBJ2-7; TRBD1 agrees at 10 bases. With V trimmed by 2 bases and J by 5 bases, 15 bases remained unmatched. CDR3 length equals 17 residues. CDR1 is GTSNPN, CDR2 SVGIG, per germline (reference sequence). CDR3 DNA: TGTGCCTGGAGTCCGGGACAGGGGTATGGGGGTGGGGACGAGCAGTACTTC. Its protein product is CAWSPGQGYGGGDEQYF.

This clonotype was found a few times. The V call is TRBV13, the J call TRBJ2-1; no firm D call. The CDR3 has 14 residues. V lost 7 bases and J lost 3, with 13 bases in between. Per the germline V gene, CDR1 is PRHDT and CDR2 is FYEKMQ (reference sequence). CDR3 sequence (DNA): TGTGCCAGCAAAACCACACGTATCTACAATGAGCAGTTCTTC. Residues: CASKTTRIYNEQFF.

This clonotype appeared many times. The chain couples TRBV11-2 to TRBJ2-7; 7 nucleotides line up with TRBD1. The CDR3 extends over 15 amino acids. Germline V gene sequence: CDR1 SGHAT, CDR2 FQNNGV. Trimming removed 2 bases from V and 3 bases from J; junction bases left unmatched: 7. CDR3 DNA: TGTGCCAGCAGCTTATTTGGGACAGAACTCTACGAGCAGTACTTC. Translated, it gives CASSLFGTELYEQYF.